The rows below give T cell receptor beta chains drawn from one sample of a study of technical replicates of blood from a few donors. Repertoires were generated with immunoSEQ multiplex PCR, while TCRdb's copy carries only in-frame clones and drops some. The sample holds roughly 79,000 clones, roughly 91% seen once. The sequenced material came from T cells isolated from PBMCs. The receptors were sampled from a human donor in good health. Some clones in this sample may be carry-over from other donors' samples. CDR3s include the opening cysteine and the closing phenylalanine or tryptophan. A D gene is named only where the DNA matches it firmly. Clone size is shown for a subset of rows, as once, few, many or a class of expanded clone.

TRBV5-4	16	TRBJ2-5	TRBD1	-	CASSPATGALQETQYF	TGTGCCAGCAGCCCTGCGACAGGGGCCCTCCAAGAGACCCAGTACTTC
TRBV5-4	13	TRBJ1-2	-	-	CASSLGQNYGYTF	TGTGCCAGCAGCTTGGGACAGAACTATGGCTACACCTTC
TRBV4-1	20	TRBJ1-2	TRBD1	-	CASSQDQGWGGTGDNYGYTF	TGCGCCAGCAGCCAAGATCAAGGTTGGGGCGGGACAGGCGATAACTATGGCTACACCTTC
TRBV29-1	15	TRBJ1-2	-	-	CSVAPGEGGRVGYTF	TGCAGCGTTGCCCCCGGGGAAGGCGGCCGGGTTGGCTACACCTTC
TRBV4-3	15	TRBJ2-7	TRBD1	-	CASSQGTGRSYEQYF	TGCGCCAGCAGCCAAGGGACAGGGCGCTCCTACGAGCAGTACTTC
TRBV15	17	TRBJ2-2	TRBD2	-	CATSSRGSGGRTGELFF	TGTGCCACCAGCTCCCGGGGCTCGGGGGGGCGAACCGGGGAGCTGTTTTTT
TRBV9	14	TRBJ2-7	-	-	CASSISHRDGEQYF	TGTGCCAGCAGCATTTCACACAGGGATGGCGAGCAGTACTTC
TRBV13	14	TRBJ2-7	-	-	CASSSRTKVHEQYF	TGTGCCAGCAGCTCCCGGACTAAAGTCCACGAGCAGTACTTC
TRBV4-1	15	TRBJ1-1	TRBD1	few	CASSPQTGSNTEAFF	TGCGCCAGCAGCCCACAGACAGGGTCGAACACTGAAGCTTTCTTT
TRBV5-1	18	TRBJ2-1	TRBD2	-	CASSFPAGGPSSYNEQFF	TGCGCCAGCAGCTTCCCAGCGGGAGGGCCAAGCTCCTACAATGAGCAGTTCTTC
TRBV9	14	TRBJ2-1	-	-	CASSGQSSYNEQFF	TGTGCCAGCAGCGGACAGAGCTCCTACAATGAGCAGTTCTTC
TRBV5-1	14	TRBJ1-4	-	once	CASSFRATNEKLFF	TGCGCCAGCAGCTTTCGGGCAACTAATGAAAAACTGTTTTTT
TRBV7-9	16	TRBJ1-3	TRBD1	-	CASSLGQQGFGNTIYF	TGTGCCAGCAGCTTGGGTCAACAGGGGTTTGGAAACACCATATATTTT
TRBV7-7	16	TRBJ2-6	-	once	CASSLVFASRANVLTF	TGTGCCAGCAGCTTAGTGTTCGCTAGTAGGGCCAACGTCCTGACTTTC
TRBV19	17	TRBJ2-1	TRBD1	once	CASSLDRALPPYNEQFF	TGTGCCAGTAGTCTAGACAGGGCTCTACCCCCCTACAATGAGCAGTTCTTC
TRBV5-4	13	TRBJ2-7	TRBD2	-	CASSFTSGHEQYF	TGTGCCAGCAGCTTCACTAGCGGCCACGAGCAGTACTTC
TRBV5-8	14	TRBJ2-3	TRBD2	-	CASSSGGSTDTQYF	TGTGCCAGCAGTAGCGGGGGCAGCACAGATACGCAGTATTTT
TRBV5-8	12	TRBJ2-2	-	-	CASRTGTGELFF	TGTGCCAGCAGAACAGGGACCGGGGAGCTGTTTTTT
TRBV5-1	13	TRBJ1-1	-	-	CASSLGPNTEAFF	TGCGCCAGCAGCCTGGGGCCGAACACTGAAGCTTTCTTT
TRBV7-9	15	TRBJ2-3	TRBD1	-	CASSHRQGERDTQYF	TGTGCCAGCAGCCACAGACAGGGGGAAAGAGATACGCAGTATTTT
TRBV5-1	15	TRBJ2-7	-	-	CASSLLGEVNYEQYF	TGCGCCAGCAGCTTGTTGGGGGAGGTAAATTACGAGCAGTACTTC
TRBV19	13	TRBJ1-2	-	-	CASSDREATGYTF	TGTGCCAGTAGTGACCGGGAGGCGACCGGCTACACCTTC
TRBV23-1	15	TRBJ2-5	TRBD2	-	CASSHRTSGTETQYF	TGCGCCAGCAGTCATCGGACTAGCGGGACGGAGACCCAGTACTTC
TRBV7-8	14	TRBJ1-1	-	once	CASSLATANTEAFF	TGTGCCAGCAGCTTAGCTACAGCGAACACTGAAGCTTTCTTT
TRBV7-9	14	TRBJ2-2	TRBD1	-	CASSRDRGTGELFF	TGTGCCAGCAGCCGGGACAGGGGGACCGGGGAGCTGTTTTTT
TRBV9	15	TRBJ2-3	TRBD2	once	CASSDGRSSTDTQYF	TGTGCCAGCAGCGACGGGAGGAGTAGCACAGATACGCAGTATTTT
TRBV7-2	15	TRBJ2-7	-	-	CASSSPRQARYEQYF	TGTGCCAGCAGCTCCCCACGGCAGGCTCGCTACGAGCAGTACTTC
TRBV30	13	TRBJ2-3	-	-	CAWSVPGSGTQYF	TGTGCCTGGAGTGTACCAGGTTCAGGTACGCAGTATTTT
TRBV5-1	17	TRBJ2-5	TRBD2	-	CASSLVGLAGVQETQYF	TGCGCCAGCAGCTTGGTCGGGCTAGCGGGGGTCCAAGAGACCCAGTACTTC
TRBV7-9	13	TRBJ1-2	-	-	CASSFRSPEGYTF	TGTGCCAGCAGCTTCCGGAGTCCCGAGGGCTACACCTTC
TRBV2	15	TRBJ2-1	-	-	CASSPVDSSYNEQFF	TGTGCCAGCTCCCCCGTGGACAGTTCCTACAATGAGCAGTTCTTC
TRBV27	18	TRBJ2-4	-	-	CASKDPSGERTAKNIQYF	TGTGCCAGCAAGGACCCCTCAGGGGAACGGACAGCCAAAAACATTCAGTACTTC
TRBV6-5	15	TRBJ2-6	TRBD1	-	CASSQKGAGANVLTF	TGTGCCAGCAGCCAAAAGGGGGCCGGGGCCAACGTCCTGACTTTC
TRBV4-1	19	TRBJ1-2	TRBD1	-	CASSQVGMSGTENNYGYTF	TGCGCCAGCAGCCAAGTGGGAATGTCCGGGACAGAGAATAACTATGGCTACACCTTC
TRBV5-6	16	TRBJ1-4	-	-	CASSPSWGRGNEKLFF	TGTGCCAGCAGCCCTAGCTGGGGGCGGGGGAATGAAAAACTGTTTTTT
TRBV4-2	16	TRBJ2-1	TRBD2	-	CASSVISGRTYNEQFF	TGTGCCAGCAGCGTTATTAGCGGGCGAACCTACAATGAGCAGTTCTTC
TRBV10-2	12	TRBJ1-2	-	-	CASSETVYGYTF	TGCGCCAGCAGTGAGACGGTCTATGGCTACACCTTC
TRBV4-2	20	TRBJ2-6	-	-	CASSQEIITRGFSGANVLTF	TGTGCCAGCAGCCAAGAGATCATCACTCGAGGGTTCTCTGGGGCCAACGTCCTGACTTTC